The T cell receptor (beta chain) under discussion was sequenced for a study of T cell responses to AZD1222 COVID-19 vaccine. Data came from immunoSEQ multiplex PCR; TCRdb stores just in-frame clones and leaves some out. Of around 100,000 clones listed, 70% to 90% were seen once; the top ten hold approximately 21%. Study conclusions and caveats: Seropositive at baseline were only a handful of AZD1222 recipients. Nearly half of spike-specific TCRs reportedly go after variant regions that carry no mutations. Across the whole spike, CD4 TCRs peaked at regions 160-218 and 743-854. Spike-specific TCR depth and breadth grew after two AZD1222 doses.

Germline assignment: CDR1 SEHNR and CDR2 FQNEAQ (reference sequence). The CDR3 runs 14 residues. Germline trimming cut 5 bases from V and 10 bases from J; bases unmatched to any gene: 8. As to this clone: What it recognizes is unknown.

The specimen was peripheral blood, collected on day 0 of AZD1222 vaccination. J is TRBJ2-1 and V is TRBV7-9, with 10 bases that match TRBD1. The receptor's source is an adult in good health. The CDR3 is CASSQRQGAEEQFF. CDR3 coding DNA: TGTGCCAGCAGCCAAAGACAGGGGGCTGAGGAGCAGTTCTTC.